This TCR beta chain was sequenced for a study of shared clonotypes between healthy human individuals. Study as a whole: Each donor's CD4 naive and CD4 memory cells filled three plates apiece, CD8 naive two, and CD8 memory one.

This clone was counted ten times or more. Its target is not known. Study conclusions and caveats: The study drew on few donors, limiting represented genetic and exposure-history diversity.

Sequencing was at deep level. The repertoire was sequenced with immunoSEQ multiplex PCR; TCRdb's copy has only in-frame clones and lacks some. The data contain around 700,000 clones, approximately 75% of them seen just once; the ten biggest clones take up approximately 1.8%. Germline V gene lookup returns CDR1 MDHEN and CDR2 SYDVKM. Trimming took off 6 bases at V and 6 bases at J, with 22 bases between the two ends. This CDR3 has 16 amino acids. This TCR derives from a woman aged 25 to 39 in good health. The sample was memory CD4+ T cells sorted from blood. Subset specified: CD45RA-negative fraction. The chain uses TRBV28 and TRBJ2-3; weak D call: TRBD1 (6 bases). CDR3 nucleotide sequence: TGTGCCAGCAGCACCCCCGGGAAGGGGGTGAAGGATACGCAGTATTTT. This codes for CASSTPGKGVKDTQYF.